The next 19 T cell receptor beta chains were all read from a single sample in a study of blood T cell repertoires in COVID-19. Here immunoSEQ multiplex PCR was the method, and the copy in TCRdb shows in-frame clones only, minus some. The data show tens of thousands of clones, with approximately 83% seen just once and 16% held by the top ten. What was sequenced was peripheral blood. These receptors were obtained from a man aged 35-49 years with acute or convalescent COVID-19.

The chain has TRBV3-1 (or the pseudogene TRBV3-2) and TRBJ1-3; D gene unclear. CDR1 and CDR2 from the germline V gene are LGHDT and YNNKEL (reference sequence). The V end lost 5 bases, the J end lost 6 bases, and 11 bases lay between the germline ends. The CDR3 loop spans 13 amino acids. The CDR3 region is CASSYSGENTIYF. For the CDR3, the DNA is TGTGCCAGCAGCTACAGCGGGGAAAACACCATATATTTT.

This sequence joins TRBV18 and TRBJ1-1; D may be TRBD1 (5 bases). Trimming took off 3 bases at V and 11 bases at J, with 16 bases between the two ends. The CDR3 consists of 13 residues. Germline V gene sequence: CDR1 KGHSH, CDR2 LQKENI. CDR3 bases: TGTGCCAGCTCACCGAACATTGGGGCGCGGGCTTTCTTT. It specifies CASSPNIGARAFF.

This clone was counted only a few times. This chain joins TRBV9 and TRBJ2-7; TRBD1 matches at 9 bases. The CDR3 consists of 14 residues. Per germline, CDR1 SGDLS and CDR2 YYNGEE. V was clipped by 4 bases and J by 2 bases; unmatched bases: 4. DNA of the CDR3: TGTGCCAGCAGCACCCGGGACAGGGCCTACGAGCAGTACGTC. It codes for CASSTRDRAYEQYV.

This clone is a singleton in its sample. The rearrangement uses TRBV15 and TRBJ2-5, with TRBD1 matching 8 bases. The ends lost 2 bases at V and 5 bases at J; junction bases unmatched: 7. The CDR3 contains 15 residues. Germline-derived CDR1 and CDR2 are LNHNV and YYDKDF (reference sequence). The CDR3 loop is CATSRLRDRGETQYF. The DNA of the CDR3 is TGTGCCACCAGCAGACTGCGAGACAGGGGTGAGACCCAGTACTTC. Variable domain in full (rest from reference TRBV15 and TRBJ2-5): DAMVIQNPRYQVTQFGKPVTLSCSQTLNHNVMYWYQQKSSQAPKLLFHYYDKDFNNEADTPDNFQSRRPNTSFCFLDIRSPGLGDTAMYLCATSRLRDRGETQYFGPGTRLLVL.

The V call is TRBV12-3 or TRBV12-4, the J call TRBJ1-3; D may be TRBD1 (6 bases). The CDR3 has 13 amino acids. V lost 7 bases and J 7 bases, leaving 14 bases between the germline ends. The DNA for the CDR3 is TGTGCCAGCACGGACAGAAGTGAGAACACCATATATTTT. Its protein product is CASTDRSENTIYF.

The J gene is TRBJ1-5, the V gene TRBV7-2, with D perhaps TRBD1 (5 bases). The V and J ends lost 0 bases and 2 bases respectively, with 8 bases between them. Germline V CDR1 and CDR2: SGHTA, FQGNSA. This CDR3 region has 15 residues. CDR3 sequence: CASSLAGVGNQPQHF. The CDR3 DNA is TGTGCCAGCAGCTTAGCAGGGGTAGGCAATCAGCCCCAGCATTTT.

This chain uses TRBV5-1 with TRBJ2-3; 7 bases are a match to TRBD1. This CDR3 has 19 residues. V shed 1 base, J shed 0 bases, and the junction held 14 bases outside the gene matches. Germline loops: CDR1 SGHRS, CDR2 YFSETQ. Here the CDR3 DNA reads TGCGCCAGCAGCTTGAGTCGGACAGGCCAGGGGTCTAGCACAGATACGCAGTATTTT. Translation gives CASSLSRTGQGSSTDTQYF.

V is TRBV5-1 and J is TRBJ2-6; 12 bases match TRBD2. The CDR3 spans 17 residues. The germline gives CDR1 SGHRS, CDR2 YFSETQ. The V segment lost 2 bases and the J segment 3 bases; nucleotides outside the gene matches: 3. The CDR3: CASSLSSGRDGANVLTF. The CDR3 bases are TGCGCCAGCAGCTTATCTAGCGGGAGGGATGGGGCCAACGTCCTGACTTTC.

Only a few counts were recorded for this clone. The V call is TRBV18, the J call TRBJ2-1, with a possible D match to TRBD2 (6 bases). Trimming shortened V by 3 bases and J by 7 bases, and 16 bases separated the two germline ends. There are 15 residues in the CDR3. Germline V lookup: CDR1 KGHSH, CDR2 LQKENI. Here the CDR3 reads CASSPEASAKNEQFF. The CDR3 DNA reads TGTGCCAGCTCACCGGAGGCTAGCGCGAAGAATGAGCAGTTCTTC.

J is TRBJ1-6 and V is TRBV7-8; D call uncertain. Germline values: CDR1 SGHVS, CDR2 FQNEAQ. The CDR3 totals 18 residues. V was trimmed by 0 bases and J by 3 bases, leaving 15 bases between them. In nucleotides, the CDR3 is TGTGCCAGCAGCTTAGCGTCGGGAACCTTCGTCTATAATTCACCCCTCCACTTT. Translating gives CASSLASGTFVYNSPLHF.

This chain uses TRBV19 with TRBJ1-2; no clear D. The CDR3 covers 14 residues. CDR1 LNHDA and CDR2 SQIVND come from the germline V gene (reference sequence). The V end was cut by 3 bases, the J end by 1 base, with 9 bases between. The CDR3 coding sequence is TGTGCCAGTAGTATTGGTACAATTAACTATGGCTACACCTTC. The encoded protein is CASSIGTINYGYTF.

The chain uses TRBV3-1 (or the pseudogene TRBV3-2) and TRBJ2-7, with D possibly TRBD1 on 6 matching bases. The CDR3 is 11 residues long. Trimming cost V 4 bases and J 7 bases, with 8 bases left between them. Per the germline V gene, CDR1 is LGHDT and CDR2 is YNNKEL (reference sequence). CDR3 nucleotides: TGTGCCAGCAGCCGGCAGGGGGAGCAGTACTTC. It yields the protein CASSRQGEQYF.

This chain uses TRBV18 with TRBJ1-1; tentatively, D is TRBD1 (6 bases). CDR1 and CDR2 from the germline V gene are KGHSH and LQKENI. This CDR3 has 14 residues. The ends were cut back, 1 base at V and 0 bases at J, with 6 bases in the middle. The CDR3 coding sequence is TGTGCCAGCTCACCACGGGACATGAACACTGAAGCTTTCTTT. Residues: CASSPRDMNTEAFF.

This chain uses TRBV12-5 with TRBJ2-4; 12 bases match TRBD2. This CDR3 spans 17 amino acids. Losses at the gene ends were 6 bases for V and 7 bases for J; bases not matched to a gene: 13. CDR1 is LGHNT and CDR2 is FRNRAP in the germline V gene. CDR3 amino acids: CASGPSRLAGVSNIQYF. As DNA, the CDR3 is TGTGCTAGTGGGCCTTCTAGACTAGCGGGAGTATCGAACATTCAGTACTTC.

The chain uses TRBV3-1 (or the pseudogene TRBV3-2) and TRBJ1-2, with D perhaps TRBD1 (6 bases). The CDR3 loop spans 13 amino acids. V was clipped by 0 bases and J by 8 bases, with 10 bases between them. CDR1 and CDR2 from the germline V gene are LGHDT and YNNKEL (reference sequence). CDR3: CASSQELGAGYTF. The CDR3 DNA reads as TGTGCCAGCAGCCAAGAATTGGGGGCCGGCTACACCTTC.

This rearrangement joins TRBV5-8 to TRBJ1-4, with 9 bases fitting TRBD1. The CDR3 extends over 16 amino acids. The V gene's germline CDR1 is SGHTS and CDR2 YDEGEE. V dropped 5 bases and J dropped 5; count of bases not matched to a gene: 10. The CDR3 sequence is CASRNGVGQGNEKLFF. DNA of the CDR3: TGTGCCAGCAGAAATGGGGTCGGACAGGGGAATGAAAAACTGTTTTTT.

This sequence joins TRBV5-1 and TRBJ2-4, with 10 bases aligning to TRBD1. This CDR3 has 13 residues. V lost 6 bases to trimming and J lost 5 bases; unmatched junction nucleotides: 2. Per germline, CDR1 SGHRS and CDR2 YFSETQ. CDR3 sequence reads: CASTGTGENIQYF. The CDR3 DNA reads TGCGCCAGCACGGGGACAGGGGAAAACATTCAGTACTTC.

The gene calls are TRBV5-4 and TRBJ2-7, with TRBD2 identical over 13 bases. The ends lost 4 bases at V and 6 bases at J; junction bases unmatched: 4. Germline V gene sequence: CDR1 SGHNT, CDR2 YYREEE (reference sequence). The CDR3 loop spans 14 amino acids. The CDR3 spells CASSTGTSGAEQYF. The CDR3 DNA reads TGTGCCAGCAGCACCGGGACTAGCGGGGCCGAGCAGTACTTC.

This sequence joins TRBV10-2 and TRBJ1-2; D unclear. V was clipped by 5 bases and J by 6 bases, with 16 bases between them. Germline V gives CDR1 WSHSY, CDR2 SAAADI. CDR3 size: 14 residues. For the CDR3, the DNA is TGCGCCAGCAGTCGGGAATCCTTGACCGATGGCTACACCTTC. It encodes CASSRESLTDGYTF.